This T cell receptor beta chain was identified during a study of T cell repertoires in cytomegalovirus infection. As regards this clonotype: Its antigen remains unidentified.

TCRdb called the reads again in MiXCR, with one record for every CDR3 protein. Of some 940,000 distinct CDR3 sequences in the sample, roughly 30% were seen once. Here the sequenced sample was cultured CD8+ T cells from PBMCs, taken from culture after CMV antigen stimulation. The receptor was derived from a human donor in good health (CMV status not recorded). Some clones in this sample may be carry-over from other donors' samples.

CDR3 protein: CASSQGGPSRETQYF. For the CDR3, the DNA is TGTGCCAGCTCTCAGGGTGGCCCTTCGAGGGAGACCCAGTACTTC. This chain connects TRBV27 to TRBJ2-5, with D possibly matching TRBD1 (5 bases). V lost 8 bases and J 5 bases, leaving 21 bases between the germline ends. CDR1 is MNHEY, CDR2 SMNVEV, per germline (reference sequence). This CDR3 is built from 15 residues.